These 23 T cell receptor beta chains came from one sample sequenced in a study of blood T cells in healthy people across ages. Primed by a sample-barcoded 5' primer and a J-beta primer mix, a second PCR proceeded for 7 to 11 cycles. MiXCR, run by TCRdb on the 5' RACE reads, gives a single entry per CDR3 protein. The repertoire holds approximately 790,000 distinct CDR3 sequences, with around 62% as singletons. Sequenced sample: blood. The receptors were gathered from a man aged 25-45 years in good health.

This chain uses TRBV20-1 with TRBJ2-7; 8 nucleotides line up with TRBD1. The length of the CDR3 is 16 residues. Per the germline V gene, CDR1 is DFQATT and CDR2 is SNEGSKA (reference sequence). The V gene end was trimmed by 6 bases and the J gene end by 7 bases; junction bases not matched to a gene: 20. The CDR3 loop reads CSARTDRATTTREQYF. In DNA form, the CDR3 reads TGCAGTGCGCGTACGGACAGGGCCACTACTACGAGGGAGCAGTACTTC.

The chain employs TRBV20-1 and TRBJ2-3, with D perhaps matching TRBD2 (6 bases). V lost 7 bases to trimming and J lost 6 bases, with 17 bases between them. In germline, CDR1 is DFQATT, CDR2 SNEGSKA (reference sequence). This CDR3 is 13 amino acids long. The CDR3 DNA is TGCAGTGTAGGCGGGGTCCTAGGGGATACGCAGTATTTT. This sequence encodes CSVGGVLGDTQYF.

In regard to this clonotype: The junction departs from germline at one end; a sequencing error may be responsible. The chain recombines TRBV6-5 with TRBJ2-2; possible D gene TRBD1, 6 bases. In germline, CDR1 is MNHEY, CDR2 SVGAGI. The CDR3 spans 15 residues. The chain's CDR3 is CVSSYQDRNTGELFF. CDR3 bases: TGTGTCAGCAGCTACCAGGACAGGAACACCGGGGAGCTGTTTTTT.

This clonotype was seen only a few times. The chain combines TRBV27 with TRBJ2-7, with D tentatively TRBD2 (6 bases). The CDR3 extends over 14 amino acids. With 4 bases removed from V and 3 bases from J, the gap between germline ends came to 13 bases. CDR1 is MNHEY, CDR2 SMNVEV, per germline (reference sequence). Here the CDR3 reads CASSSGLSYYEQYF. CDR3 nucleotides: TGTGCCAGCAGTTCGGGACTCTCCTACTACGAGCAGTACTTC.

The chain combines TRBV20-1 with TRBJ1-4; 9 nucleotides agree with TRBD1. The J segment lost 8 bases and the V segment lost 1 base, leaving 5 bases of the junction unmatched. From germline, CDR1 is DFQATT and CDR2 SNEGSKA (reference sequence). This CDR3 spans 14 amino acids. CDR3 in DNA: TGCAGTGCTAGAGCGGGACAGGGCTGGGAAAAACTGTTTTTT. Its translation is CSARAGQGWEKLFF.

A single count supports this clonotype. A junction end diverges from the germline sequence, so it may reflect a read error. CDR3 bases: TGTGGCAGCAGCGAAAACCTTCGGACAGCAAGTGGCTACACCTTC. Its translation: CGSSENLRTASGYTF. This chain connects TRBV14 to TRBJ1-2; a possible D gene is TRBD1 (6 bases). CDR1 is SGHDN, CDR2 FVKESK, per germline. CDR3 length: 15 amino acids.

V is TRBV12-3 or TRBV12-4 and J is TRBJ1-5; D call uncertain. The V gene lost 4 bases and the J gene lost 2 bases, with 9 bases spanning the gap. The CDR3 loop spans 14 amino acids. The chain's CDR3 is CASSYVRGNQPQHF. The CDR3 nucleotides are TGTGCCAGCAGTTACGTCCGAGGCAATCAGCCCCAGCATTTT.

This clonotype has a single count. A much larger clone sits a single nucleotide away, making a read error possible. The V call is TRBV9, the J call TRBJ2-3; 9 bases agree with TRBD2. Losses at the gene ends were 4 bases for V and 0 bases for J; bases not matched to a gene: 9. CDR1 is SGDLS, CDR2 YYNGEE, per germline. The CDR3 length is 17 residues. The CDR3 spells CASSISGGTPSTDTQYF. CDR3 bases: TGTGCCAGCAGCATTAGCGGGGGCACACCTAGCACAGATACGCAGTATTTT.

The V and J genes are TRBV6-2 or TRBV6-3 and TRBJ2-7, with D possibly being TRBD1 (5 bases). The CDR3 runs 14 residues. CDR1 MNHEY and CDR2 SVGEGT come from the germline V gene. Trimming took 6 bases from V and 4 from J, leaving 16 bases between them. The CDR3 here is CASSRPQGRYEQYF. The CDR3 DNA reads as TGTGCCAGCAGCCGTCCCCAGGGAAGATACGAGCAGTACTTC.

A note on this clonotype: The junction departs from germline at one end; a sequencing error may be responsible. This chain connects TRBV7-9 to TRBJ1-2, with TRBD1 matching over 7 bases. The CDR3 is made up of 15 amino acids. Germline values: CDR1 SEHNR, CDR2 FQNEAQ (reference sequence). DNA for the CDR3: TGTGCCAGCAGCTTTGTAGGACAGGATAACTATGGCTGCACCTTC. This sequence encodes CASSFVGQDNYGCTF.

The chain uses TRBV7-2 and TRBJ2-5; D unresolved. The CDR3 totals 13 residues. Between the trimmed V and J ends, which lost 4 bases and 2 bases, there was a span of 8 bases. Germline CDR1 and CDR2: SGHTA and FQGNSA. The CDR3 spells CASSSRIQETQYF. CDR3 nucleotide sequence: TGTGCCAGCAGCTCCCGGATACAAGAGACCCAGTACTTC.

This clonotype is a singleton in its sample. V is TRBV4-3 and J is TRBJ2-3; D is undetermined. Per germline, CDR1 LGHNA and CDR2 YSLEER. The CDR3 sequence is 16 residues long. Trimming cost V 2 bases and J 2 bases, with 14 bases left between them. CDR3 loop: CASSQLPGPFTDTQYF. The DNA of the CDR3 is TGCGCCAGCAGCCAACTCCCAGGACCGTTCACAGATACGCAGTATTTT.

The gene calls are TRBV9 and TRBJ1-6, with 10 bases identical to TRBD1. This CDR3 spans 15 amino acids. Germline V gene data show CDR1 as SGDLS and CDR2 as YYNGEE. Trimming at V came to 3 bases and at J to 8 bases, leaving 5 bases not matched to a gene. The CDR3 region is CASSASGTGDSPLHF. The CDR3 nucleotides read TGTGCCAGCAGCGCAAGCGGGACAGGGGATTCACCCCTCCACTTT. Based on the CDR3 plus reference TRBV9 and TRBJ1-6, the full variable domain is DSGVTQTPKHLITATGQRVTLRCSPRSGDLSVYWYQQSLDQGLQFLIQYYNGEERAKGNILERFSAQQFPDLHSELNLSSLELGDSALYFCASSASGTGDSPLHFGNGTRLTVT.

The V gene is TRBV2, the J gene TRBJ2-4; the D gene is possibly TRBD2 (5 bases). The J call is in doubt because the DNA end fits TRBJ2-7 better. The CDR3 runs to 14 residues. CDR1 is SNHLY, CDR2 FYNNEI, per germline. The CDR3 nucleotides read TGTGCCAGCAGTACCGGGGAGAGCTCCTACGAGCAGTACTTC. Its protein product is CASSTGESSYEQYF.

Only a few counts were recorded for this clonotype. The J gene is TRBJ1-2, the V gene TRBV9, with D unresolved. Deletions cut 0 bases from V and 8 bases from J, with 20 bases between. The germline CDR1 and CDR2 sequences are SGDLS and YYNGEE. The CDR3 runs to 16 residues. The CDR3 protein is CASSVADRARIGGYTF. The CDR3 DNA reads as TGTGCCAGCAGCGTAGCAGATAGAGCGCGGATAGGGGGCTACACCTTC.

This clonotype was detected only a few times. J is TRBJ2-1 and V is TRBV3-1; D is unresolved. CDR1 and CDR2 (germline): LGHDT, YNNKEL (reference sequence). The CDR3 length is 12 residues. V gave up 3 bases and J gave up 7 bases, with 7 bases separating them. Here the CDR3 DNA reads TGTGCCAGCAGCCAGATAGTTAATGAGCAGTTCTTC. The encoded protein is CASSQIVNEQFF.

V and J are TRBV25-1 and TRBJ2-7; D not certain. CDR1 MGHDK and CDR2 SYGVNS come from the germline V gene. Deletions cut 6 bases from V and 2 bases from J, with 8 bases between. The CDR3 runs to 12 residues. CDR3 sequence reads: CASSVRAYEQYF. In DNA, the CDR3 is TGTGCCAGCAGCGTAAGGGCCTACGAGCAGTACTTC.

The chain recombines TRBV4-1 with TRBJ2-1; D gene ambiguous. The end of the DNA is better explained by TRBJ2-7, so the J call may be wrong. The CDR3 has 12 residues. Germline V gene data show CDR1 as MGHRA and CDR2 as YSYEKL. The DNA for the CDR3 is TGCGCCAGCAGCCAGTCAGGAGCACAGCAGTACTTC. This codes for CASSQSGAQQYF.

The chain employs TRBV10-3 and TRBJ2-1, with D possibly TRBD2 on 6 matching bases. The CDR3 is made up of 12 amino acids. Germline values: CDR1 ENHRY, CDR2 SYGVKD. Trimming pared 6 bases from V and 6 bases from J, leaving 9 bases between. CDR3 protein: CAIRAGGNEQFF. For the CDR3, the DNA is TGTGCCATCAGGGCCGGGGGCAATGAGCAGTTCTTC.

This sequence joins TRBV7-9 and TRBJ2-5; no definite D call. The germline V gene has CDR1 SEHNR and CDR2 FQNEAQ (reference sequence). The CDR3 covers 11 residues. Trimming pared 5 bases from V and 4 bases from J, leaving 5 bases between. For the CDR3, the DNA is TGTGCCAGCAGCACCATAGAGACCCAGTACTTC. This encodes CASSTIETQYF.

The DNA of the CDR3 is TGTGCCAGCCGGTTGGTAGGGCGATCTTACGAGCAGTACTTC. Encoded protein: CASRLVGRSYEQYF. The J gene is TRBJ2-7, the V gene TRBV6-2 or TRBV6-3; D unclear. V was clipped by 8 bases and J by 4 bases, with 18 bases between them. In germline, CDR1 is MNHEY, CDR2 SVGEGT. The CDR3 length is 14 residues.

In its sample, this clonotype was seen a few times. The chain recombines TRBV12-3 or TRBV12-4 with TRBJ2-3; 8 bases match TRBD1. This CDR3 is 13 amino acids long. J lost 6 bases, V lost 2 bases, and 1 base had no gene match. CDR3 sequence (DNA): TGTGCCAGCAGTTTACGGGACAGGGATACGCAGTATTTT. Encoded protein: CASSLRDRDTQYF.

This clonotype was seen only a few times. The V gene is TRBV7-2, the J gene TRBJ2-4; D gene ambiguous. The CDR3 runs 15 residues. Trimming took off 5 bases at V and 0 bases at J, with 11 bases between the two ends. Per the germline V gene, CDR1 is SGHTA and CDR2 is FQGNSA. The CDR3 reads CASSPLGVAKNIQYF. The CDR3 bases are TGTGCCAGCAGCCCCTTGGGTGTAGCCAAAAACATTCAGTACTTC.